This entry features one T cell receptor beta chain sequence. The antigen is unknown. UMIs accompanied the 5'RACE template switching by which TCR beta cDNA was made. Using the 5' RACE reads, TCRdb records one entry per CDR3 protein without DNA. There are around 380,000 distinct CDR3 sequences in the sample, with roughly 10% held by the top ten. CDR1 and CDR2 (germline): SGHRS, YFSETQ. This CDR3 contains 19 residues. The data stem from a study of T cells expressing NK-cell markers. Study context: Repertoires of TCR beta were obtained from T cells sorted as CD3+CD56+NKG2C+, CD3+CD56+NKG2C- and CD3+CD56-NKG2C+. Seven HCMV-seropositive donors and one seronegative donor made up the eight sequenced donors. Study-wide findings and caveats: A range of roughly 1.0-7.0% of CD8+ T cells consisted of dominant NKG2C+ clonotypes in six donors.

What was sequenced was blood T cells: a sorted CD56 or NKG2C T cell subset, CD4+ or CD8+ T cells, or bulk PBMC T cells (not recorded which). The sequence came from a woman in her fifties or sixties in good health. J is TRBJ2-3 and V is TRBV5-1; TCRdb picks TRBD2, but there is no DNA to check that call. CDR3 protein: CASSLPGGTSGNTADTQYF.